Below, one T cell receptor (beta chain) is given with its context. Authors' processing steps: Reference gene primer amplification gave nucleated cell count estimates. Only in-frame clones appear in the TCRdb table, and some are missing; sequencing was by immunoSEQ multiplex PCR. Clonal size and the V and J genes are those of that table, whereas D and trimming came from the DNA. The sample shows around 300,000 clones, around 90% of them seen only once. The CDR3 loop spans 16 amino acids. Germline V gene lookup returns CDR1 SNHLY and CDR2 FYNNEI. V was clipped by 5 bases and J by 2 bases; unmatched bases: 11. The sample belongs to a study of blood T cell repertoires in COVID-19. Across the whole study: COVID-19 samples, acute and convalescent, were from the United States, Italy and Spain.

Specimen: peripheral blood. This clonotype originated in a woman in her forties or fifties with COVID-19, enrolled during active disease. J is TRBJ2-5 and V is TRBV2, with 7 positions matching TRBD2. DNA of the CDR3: TGTGCCAGCAGTAGGGCTAGCGGTCCTCCACAAGAGACCCAGTACTTC. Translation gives CASSRASGPPQETQYF.